These 4 T cell receptor beta chains were sequenced from one sample in a study of beta chain features in type 1 diabetes. Expressed TCRB transcripts were sequenced because the entire RNA isolate underwent reverse transcription. Generated by immunoSEQ multiplex PCR, the TCRdb table keeps only in-frame clones and is missing some. Here the sample spans 300,000 to 350,000 clones, less than 9.5% being singletons. The specimen was central memory CD4+ T cells from blood. The receptors were sampled from a woman between 18 and 30 years old in good health.

This clone was seen only a few times. The genes are TRBV7-2 and TRBJ2-5; 8 bases map to TRBD1. The trim removed 7 bases at V and 5 bases at J, leaving 12 bases unmatched. Germline V CDR1 and CDR2: SGHTA, FQGNSA. This CDR3 has 15 residues. CDR3 amino acids: CASTMGRGRWETQYF. The CDR3 bases are TGTGCCAGCACCATGGGCAGGGGGCGGTGGGAGACCCAGTACTTC.

This clone was recorded at least ten times. The same CDR3 is also encoded by other DNA sequences in this sample. The chain couples TRBV7-2 to TRBJ2-7; 7 bases agree with TRBD2. Looked up from germline, CDR1 is SGHTA and CDR2 is FQGNSA. V gave up 3 bases and J gave up 3 bases; unmatched junction bases: 2. CDR3 length equals 13 residues. As DNA, the CDR3 is TGTGCCAGCAGCTTGGGAGGGGACTACGAGCAGTACTTC. Amino acid sequence: CASSLGGDYEQYF.

This clone was detected only a few times. The chain is built from TRBV7-3 and TRBJ2-5, with D tentatively TRBD2 (5 bases). Trimming took 5 bases from V and 2 from J, leaving 9 bases between them. Germline-derived CDR1 and CDR2 are SGHTA and FQGTGA. The CDR3 has 13 residues. In nucleotides, the CDR3 is TGTGCCAGCAGCCGTAGCGTGCAAGAGACCCAGTACTTC. Its translation: CASSRSVQETQYF.

This clone came up a few times. V gene TRBV5-6 combines with J gene TRBJ2-4; perhaps TRBD1 as D (5 bases). V lost 2 bases and J 3 bases, leaving 15 bases between the germline ends. The CDR3 consists of 16 residues. In germline, CDR1 is SGHDT, CDR2 YYEEEE. CDR3 in DNA: TGTGCCAGCAGCTTTGTCTGGACAAGGGGCAAAAACATTCAGTACTTC. Protein product: CASSFVWTRGKNIQYF.